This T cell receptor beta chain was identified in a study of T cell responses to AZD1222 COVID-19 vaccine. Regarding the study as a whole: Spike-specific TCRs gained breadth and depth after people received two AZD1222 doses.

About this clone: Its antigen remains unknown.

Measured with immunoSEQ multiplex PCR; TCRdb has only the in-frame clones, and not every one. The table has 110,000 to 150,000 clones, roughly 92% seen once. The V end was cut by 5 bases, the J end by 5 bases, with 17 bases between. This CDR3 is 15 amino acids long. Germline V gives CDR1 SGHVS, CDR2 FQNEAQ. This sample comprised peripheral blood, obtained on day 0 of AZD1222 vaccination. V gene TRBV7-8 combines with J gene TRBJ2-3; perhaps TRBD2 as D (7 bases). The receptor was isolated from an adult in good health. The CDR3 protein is CASSPRGGAIDTQYF. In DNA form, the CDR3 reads TGTGCCAGCAGCCCCCGTGGGGGGGCAATAGATACGCAGTATTTT.